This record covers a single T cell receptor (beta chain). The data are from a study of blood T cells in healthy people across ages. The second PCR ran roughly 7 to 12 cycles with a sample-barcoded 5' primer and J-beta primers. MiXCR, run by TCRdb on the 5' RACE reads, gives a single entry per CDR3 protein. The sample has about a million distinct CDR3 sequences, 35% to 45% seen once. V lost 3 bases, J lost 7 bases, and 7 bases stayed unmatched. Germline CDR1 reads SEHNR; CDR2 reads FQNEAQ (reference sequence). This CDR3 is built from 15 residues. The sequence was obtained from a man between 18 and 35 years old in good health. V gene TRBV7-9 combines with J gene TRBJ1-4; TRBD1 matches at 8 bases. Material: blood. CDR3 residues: CASSFARTGIEKLFF. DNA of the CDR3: TGTGCCAGCAGCTTTGCCAGGACAGGGATTGAAAAACTGTTTTTT.